These 19 T cell receptor beta chains share one sample of origin, sequenced in a study of T cell responses to AZD1222 COVID-19 vaccine. Assay: immunoSEQ multiplex PCR; the TCRdb copy retains only in-frame clones and omits some. Of 55,000 to 80,000 clones listed, about 88% are singletons. Specimen: peripheral blood, collected 28 days after the second AZD1222 dose. These receptors all stem from an adult who received the AZD1222 COVID-19 vaccine.

This CDR3 is CASSQQAGTSGSNEQYF. DNA of the CDR3: TGTGCCAGTAGTCAACAAGCCGGGACTAGCGGGAGTAACGAGCAGTACTTC. J is TRBJ2-7 and V is TRBV19; 14 nucleotides match TRBD2. Per germline, CDR1 LNHDA and CDR2 SQIVND (reference sequence). V dropped 5 bases and J dropped 5; count of bases not matched to a gene: 11. CDR3 length: 17 residues.

The V gene is TRBV9, the J gene TRBJ2-3; 9 positions match TRBD2. J lost 0 bases, V lost 3 bases, and 2 bases had no gene match. Germline lookup yields CDR1 SGDLS and CDR2 YYNGEE. CDR3 length: 15 residues. The CDR3 spells CASSGSGRSTDTQYF. CDR3 nucleotides: TGTGCCAGCAGCGGGAGCGGGAGGAGCACAGATACGCAGTATTTT.

This clone was found a few times. V gene TRBV7-3 combines with J gene TRBJ2-2; 9 bases map to TRBD1. The CDR3 has 15 amino acids. Germline assignment: CDR1 SGHTA and CDR2 FQGTGA. The junction had 7 bases not matched to a gene; V was cut back by 5 bases and J by 6 bases. CDR3 bases: TGTGCCAGCAGCCCAGGGACAGGGAGACCCGGGGAGCTGTTTTTT. Translated, it gives CASSPGTGRPGELFF.

The rearrangement joins TRBV9 to TRBJ2-5; 8 bases align to TRBD1. This CDR3 contains 15 residues. CDR1 is SGDLS and CDR2 is YYNGEE in the germline V gene. Losses at the gene ends were 4 bases for V and 4 bases for J; bases not matched to a gene: 9. DNA for the CDR3: TGTGCCAGCAGCAGTACAGGGGGAAGGTTAGAGACCCAGTACTTC. Its translation: CASSSTGGRLETQYF.

The chain has TRBV4-1 and TRBJ2-5; D not certain. The CDR3 sequence is 15 residues long. V shed 2 bases and J shed 2 bases, with 12 bases lying between them. Germline V gene sequence: CDR1 MGHRA, CDR2 YSYEKL. DNA of the CDR3: TGCGCCAGCAGCCAACGCTTTCTGGGTCAAGAGACCCAGTACTTC. Residues: CASSQRFLGQETQYF.

V gene TRBV5-1 combines with J gene TRBJ2-1, with a tentative D call TRBD2 (6 bases). Trimming took off 0 bases at V and 7 bases at J, with 17 bases between the two ends. The CDR3 runs 16 residues. Germline CDR1 is SGHRS and CDR2 is YFSETQ. Here the CDR3 DNA reads TGCGCCAGCAGCTTGGCCGCTAGCGTGAAGGAAAATGAGCAGTTCTTC. Amino acid sequence: CASSLAASVKENEQFF.

The V and J genes are TRBV12-3 or TRBV12-4 and TRBJ2-7; D is unresolved. The V end lost 3 bases, the J end lost 7 bases, and 4 bases lay between the germline ends. The CDR3 spans 10 residues. CDR3 sequence: CASSLGEQYF. In nucleotides, the CDR3 is TGTGCCAGCAGTTTGGGGGAGCAGTACTTC.

The rearrangement joins TRBV11-2 to TRBJ1-6, with 9 bases identical to TRBD1. This CDR3 region has 14 residues. The germline gives CDR1 SGHAT, CDR2 FQNNGV. Trimming removed 5 bases from V and 8 bases from J; junction bases left unmatched: 4. The DNA for the CDR3 is TGTGCCAGCAGCCCCGGGACAGGGTATTCACCCCTCCACTTT. This codes for CASSPGTGYSPLHF.

This chain links TRBV5-1 with TRBJ2-7; no clear D. CDR3 length equals 14 residues. CDR1 SGHRS and CDR2 YFSETQ come from the germline V gene. The V and J ends lost 0 bases and 5 bases respectively, with 12 bases between them. This CDR3 is CASSLAFQRHEQYF. The CDR3 region has the DNA TGCGCCAGCAGCTTGGCTTTCCAGCGCCACGAGCAGTACTTC.

The chain employs TRBV5-1 and TRBJ2-7, with D unclear. The CDR3 loop spans 13 amino acids. V was shortened by 2 bases and J by 2 bases, with 8 bases between the two germline ends. Germline values: CDR1 SGHRS, CDR2 YFSETQ. The CDR3 loop is CASSFSSTYEQYF. DNA for the CDR3: TGCGCCAGCAGCTTTAGCAGTACCTACGAGCAGTACTTC.

The chain couples TRBV5-4 to TRBJ2-2, with unresolved D. The germline V gene has CDR1 SGHNT and CDR2 YYREEE (reference sequence). The V gene lost 4 bases and the J gene lost 5 bases, with 12 bases spanning the gap. The CDR3 extends over 14 amino acids. The CDR3 region is CASSPVEPTGELFF. As DNA, the CDR3 is TGTGCCAGCAGCCCGGTGGAGCCAACCGGGGAGCTGTTTTTT.

This clone was counted once. The J gene is TRBJ1-3, the V gene TRBV6-5; 9 bases map to TRBD1. Per germline, CDR1 MNHEY and CDR2 SVGAGI. Losses at the gene ends were 5 bases for V and 4 bases for J; bases not matched to a gene: 6. The CDR3 extends over 15 amino acids. In DNA, the CDR3 is TGTGCCAGCAGTAGGGACAGGGCAGCAGGAAACACCATATATTTT. Translated: CASSRDRAAGNTIYF.

The chain is built from TRBV6-4 and TRBJ1-1; perhaps TRBD1 as D (6 bases). V was clipped by 0 bases and J by 7 bases, with 6 bases between them. Germline CDR1 MRHNA, CDR2 SNTAGT. This CDR3 contains 12 residues. The CDR3 spells CASSDSDSEAFF. The DNA for the CDR3 is TGTGCCAGCAGTGACTCGGACAGTGAAGCTTTCTTT.

This clone occurred many times. V usage is TRBV7-2 and J usage is TRBJ1-1, with a tentative D call TRBD1 (5 bases). This CDR3 region has 14 residues. Germline values: CDR1 SGHTA, CDR2 FQGNSA. Trimming took 4 bases from V and 1 from J, leaving 10 bases between them. CDR3 amino acids: CASSWGRQNTEAFF. In DNA form, the CDR3 reads TGTGCCAGCAGCTGGGGACGGCAGAACACTGAAGCTTTCTTT.

The rearrangement joins TRBV6-5 to TRBJ1-5; D not resolved. The germline gives CDR1 MNHEY, CDR2 SVGAGI. The CDR3 spans 11 residues. The germline V and J ends were trimmed by 8 bases and 4 bases, with 6 bases remaining between them. The CDR3 bases are TGTGCCAGCCCAGGTAATCAGCCCCAGCATTTT. This sequence encodes CASPGNQPQHF.

The genes are TRBV7-2 and TRBJ2-3; 8 bases map to TRBD2. The CDR3 has 15 amino acids. The junction had 10 bases not matched to a gene; V was cut back by 5 bases and J by 6 bases. Looked up from germline, CDR1 is SGHTA and CDR2 is FQGNSA. The CDR3 DNA reads as TGTGCCAGCAGCCCGGGACTAGGGGGAGTCGATACGCAGTATTTT. Residues: CASSPGLGGVDTQYF.

The rearrangement links TRBV4-2 to TRBJ2-5; possibly TRBD2 for D (6 bases). The CDR3 is 15 residues long. Germline V CDR1 and CDR2: LGHNA, YNFKEQ. V lost 1 base, J lost 4 bases, and 13 bases lay in between. The CDR3 region is CASSQGGVERETQYF. CDR3 DNA: TGTGCCAGCAGCCAAGGCGGGGTGGAAAGAGAGACCCAGTACTTC.

The chain recombines TRBV12-3 or TRBV12-4 with TRBJ1-1, with a tentative D call TRBD1 (5 bases). V gave up 6 bases and J gave up 8 bases, with 16 bases separating them. This CDR3 is built from 13 residues. CDR3 coding DNA: TGTGCCAGCAGAATGGGACCCGAAGCCGAAGCTTTCTTT. Amino acids: CASRMGPEAEAFF.

The V gene is TRBV11-2, the J gene TRBJ2-7; D not certain. CDR3 length: 16 residues. The ends were cut back, 0 bases at V and 4 bases at J, with 16 bases in the middle. CDR1 is SGHAT and CDR2 is FQNNGV in the germline V gene. CDR3 region: CASSLDGRTLGYEQYF. Written as DNA, the CDR3 is TGTGCCAGCAGCTTAGATGGACGGACGTTAGGTTACGAGCAGTACTTC.